The present entry profiles one TCR beta chain with its context. The target antigen is unknown. Starting material for each TCR library was about 3,500 ng of total RNA. Incorporation of UMIs carrying a 6-nucleotide sample barcode was performed by template switching. TCRdb reprocessed the 5' RACE reads and reports one entry per CDR3 protein, with no DNA. Here the sample table reports about 210,000 distinct CDR3 sequences. These data belong to a study of monozygotic twins with inflammatory bowel disease. General study points: The sharing of clonotypes with others was lower in IBD patients than in healthy twins, especially with disease activity. Inverse Simpson values showed less TCRbeta diversity in IBD patients than in their healthy co-twins.

Germline assignment: CDR1 DFQATT and CDR2 SNEGSKA (reference sequence). The CDR3 length is 15 residues. The chain joins TRBV20-1 to TRBJ1-1; the TCRdb call, TRBD1, lacks DNA for checking. Sequencing was carried out using blood. This TCR came from a human donor with ulcerative colitis or Crohn's disease, or a healthy co-twin of an affected twin (not recorded which). CDR3 in amino acids: CSARDTRQGDSEAFF.